These 21 T cell receptor beta chains came from one sample sequenced in a study of blood T cell repertoires in COVID-19. TCRdb's table, derived via immunoSEQ multiplex PCR, lists solely in-frame clones and lacks some. In the table there are about 270,000 clones, about nine tenths of which are singletons. The sequenced sample was PBMCs or T cells enriched from blood (not recorded which). Receptor source: a man aged 18 to 30 who had recovered from COVID-19.

The chain employs TRBV7-9 and TRBJ2-7, with a weak D call TRBD1 (5 bases). CDR1 is SEHNR, CDR2 FQNEAQ, per germline (reference sequence). V lost 5 bases and J 2 bases, leaving 16 bases between the germline ends. The CDR3 consists of 15 residues. The CDR3: CASSPETGGAYEQYF. CDR3 nucleotide sequence: TGTGCCAGCAGCCCCGAAACAGGCGGAGCCTACGAGCAGTACTTC.

This clone was recorded once. The genes are TRBV6-1 and TRBJ1-2, with a weak D call TRBD1 (6 bases). The length of the CDR3 is 13 residues. V was cut by 3 bases and J by 6 bases, with 11 bases left in between. The germline V gene encodes CDR1 MNHNS and CDR2 SASEGT. The DNA of the CDR3 is TGTGCCAGCAGTGATTGGGGGCGCGATGGCTACACCTTC. Encoded protein: CASSDWGRDGYTF.

The chain combines TRBV5-5 with TRBJ1-5; no reliable D call. Germline CDR1 and CDR2: SGHKS and YYEKEE (reference sequence). The V gene lost 1 base and the J gene lost 0 bases, with 17 bases spanning the gap. The length of the CDR3 is 18 residues. This chain's CDR3 is CASSLMSTGKFSNQPQHF. The CDR3 DNA reads TGTGCCAGCAGCTTGATGAGTACGGGAAAATTTAGCAATCAGCCCCAGCATTTT.

CDR3 coding DNA: TGTGCCAGCAGCTTGGTTGCGGGAGCGGGCTCACCCCTCCACTTT. Encoded protein: CASSLVAGAGSPLHF. This sequence joins TRBV5-6 and TRBJ1-6; D not certain. Trimming removed 0 bases at V and 10 bases at J, with 14 bases between. The CDR3 is 15 amino acids. Germline assignment: CDR1 SGHDT and CDR2 YYEEEE.

V usage is TRBV10-3 and J usage is TRBJ2-7; 7 bases match TRBD1. V lost 3 bases and J lost 2; bases outside the gene matches: 4. Germline assignment: CDR1 ENHRY and CDR2 SYGVKD. The CDR3 runs 14 residues. CDR3 residues: CAISEGQGAYEQYF. CDR3 sequence (DNA): TGTGCCATCAGTGAAGGGCAGGGGGCCTACGAGCAGTACTTC.

V is TRBV7-9 and J is TRBJ1-4, with D uncertain. The germline CDR1 and CDR2 sequences are SEHNR and FQNEAQ (reference sequence). V lost 1 base and J 2 bases, leaving 17 bases between the germline ends. This CDR3 has 18 amino acids. CDR3 region: CASSLVRVLPPTNEKLFF. The CDR3 nucleotides are TGTGCCAGCAGCTTAGTGAGAGTGCTTCCCCCCACTAATGAAAAACTGTTTTTT.

The CDR3 DNA reads as TGTGCCAGCTCACCCCGGGACAGGGGTTTAATCGTTCAGCCCCAGCATTTT. Protein product: CASSPRDRGLIVQPQHF. The V call is TRBV18, the J call TRBJ1-5, with 10 bases matching TRBD1. Trimming removed 3 bases from V and 6 bases from J; junction bases left unmatched: 11. The CDR3 sequence is 17 residues long. Germline V gene lookup returns CDR1 KGHSH and CDR2 LQKENI.

The chain joins TRBV4-1 to TRBJ1-6; the D gene is possibly TRBD1 (6 bases). V was trimmed by 0 bases and J by 9 bases, leaving 15 bases between them. Germline CDR1 and CDR2: MGHRA and YSYEKL. This CDR3 spans 16 amino acids. CDR3 coding DNA: TGCGCCAGCAGCCAAGATCCGGTTCTCAGGGGTTCACCCCTCCACTTT. Protein: CASSQDPVLRGSPLHF.

The chain uses TRBV10-2 and TRBJ2-1; 10 nucleotides agree with TRBD2. Germline loops: CDR1 WSHSY, CDR2 SAAADI. This CDR3 has 17 residues. J was trimmed by 4 bases and V by 9 bases; bases with no gene match: 15. In nucleotides, the CDR3 is TGCGCCAGGACCGGACTAGCGGCCTGGATCAGGTACAATGAGCAGTTCTTC. Translated, it gives CARTGLAAWIRYNEQFF.

The chain has TRBV24-1 and TRBJ2-3; D not resolved. The CDR3 spans 12 residues. Per the germline V gene, CDR1 is KGHDR and CDR2 is SFDVKD. Trimming took 3 bases from V and 4 from J, leaving 4 bases between them. CDR3 DNA: TGTGCCACCAGTGATCTCTCAGATACGCAGTATTTT. Residues: CATSDLSDTQYF.

J is TRBJ2-2 and V is TRBV2; maybe TRBD2 (6 bases). The ends were cut back, 7 bases at V and 4 bases at J, with 16 bases in the middle. The CDR3 runs 15 residues. Looked up from germline, CDR1 is SNHLY and CDR2 is FYNNEI. The CDR3 here is CASKLGRETTGELFF. In nucleotides, the CDR3 is TGTGCCAGCAAATTGGGGCGGGAAACCACCGGGGAGCTGTTTTTT.

The chain carries TRBV5-1 and TRBJ2-5; 11 bases align to TRBD1. The CDR3 has 15 amino acids. The V gene end was trimmed by 8 bases and the J gene end by 5 bases; junction bases not matched to a gene: 11. Germline CDR1 reads SGHRS; CDR2 reads YFSETQ. CDR3: CASAIGTGGTETQYF. CDR3 bases: TGCGCCAGTGCCATAGGGACAGGGGGGACGGAGACCCAGTACTTC.

The chain uses TRBV5-1 and TRBJ2-7, with TRBD1 matching over 7 bases. Trimming at V came to 8 bases and at J to 6 bases, leaving 5 bases not matched to a gene. The CDR3 has 11 amino acids. Germline CDR1 SGHRS, CDR2 YFSETQ. In DNA, the CDR3 is TGCGCCAGTCGACAGGGACCCGAGCAGTACTTC. Its protein is CASRQGPEQYF.

V usage is TRBV15 and J usage is TRBJ1-5; 8 positions agree with TRBD1. With V trimmed by 3 bases and J by 8 bases, 6 bases remained unmatched. CDR1 is LNHNV and CDR2 is YYDKDF in the germline V gene (reference sequence). The length of the CDR3 is 14 residues. The CDR3 is CATSRDRAAEPQHF. The CDR3 DNA is TGTGCCACCAGCAGGGACAGGGCGGCCGAGCCCCAGCATTTT.

The J gene is TRBJ1-2, the V gene TRBV7-2; 7 bases match TRBD1. Germline V lookup: CDR1 SGHTA, CDR2 FQGNSA. The V and J ends lost 6 bases and 5 bases, in that order; junction bases with no gene match: 6. The length of the CDR3 is 13 residues. The CDR3 reads CASSLSGGYGYTF. Here the CDR3 DNA reads TGTGCCAGCAGTTTATCAGGGGGATATGGCTACACCTTC.

The chain couples TRBV6-5 to TRBJ1-3; TRBD1 aligns across 7 bases. The V gene end was trimmed by 6 bases and the J gene end by 0 bases; junction bases not matched to a gene: 5. The CDR3 is 15 residues long. In germline, CDR1 is MNHEY, CDR2 SVGAGI. The CDR3 is CASREGAYSGNTIYF. The CDR3 nucleotides are TGTGCCAGCAGGGAGGGGGCCTACTCTGGAAACACCATATATTTT.

The J gene is TRBJ1-1, the V gene TRBV6-5, with unresolved D. The CDR3 extends over 16 amino acids. Trimming cost V 2 bases and J 1 base, with 14 bases left between them. Germline V gene lookup returns CDR1 MNHEY and CDR2 SVGAGI. The CDR3 is CASSYAQVLGNTEAFF. CDR3 DNA sequence: TGTGCCAGCAGTTACGCTCAGGTTCTCGGGAACACTGAAGCTTTCTTT.

The DNA of the CDR3 is TGTGCCAGCAGCCCAGGCCAGGGGGGAAACACCATATATTTT. Amino acid sequence: CASSPGQGGNTIYF. This chain uses TRBV7-9 with TRBJ1-3; D possibly corresponds to TRBD1 (6 bases). V gave up 5 bases and J gave up 4 bases, with 12 bases separating them. Germline V gene data show CDR1 as SEHNR and CDR2 as FQNEAQ (reference sequence). There are 14 residues in the CDR3.

The chain recombines TRBV6-2 or TRBV6-3 with TRBJ1-5; D may be TRBD1 (6 bases). V lost 2 bases to trimming and J lost 8 bases, with 16 bases between them. This CDR3 has 15 amino acids. Germline-derived CDR1 and CDR2 are MNHEY and SVGEGT. The CDR3 is CASSYSVRGREPQHF. The CDR3 nucleotides are TGTGCCAGCAGTTACAGTGTCAGGGGAAGGGAGCCCCAGCATTTT.

V and J are TRBV9 and TRBJ2-5, with 13 bases lining up with TRBD2. This CDR3 has 18 residues. Unmatched junction bases numbered 6, after V lost 0 bases and J lost 1 base. The germline gives CDR1 SGDLS, CDR2 YYNGEE. The CDR3 reads CASSVGLAGGLIQETQYF. The DNA of the CDR3 is TGTGCCAGCAGCGTAGGACTAGCGGGAGGCCTAATCCAAGAGACCCAGTACTTC.

The chain has TRBV19 and TRBJ2-7; 11 bases map to TRBD1. With V trimmed by 3 bases and J by 4 bases, 5 bases remained unmatched. The CDR3 runs 15 residues. Germline CDR1 is LNHDA and CDR2 is SQIVND (reference sequence). The CDR3 protein is CASSISGQGVYEQYF. CDR3 sequence (DNA): TGTGCCAGTAGTATCTCGGGACAGGGGGTGTACGAGCAGTACTTC.